Following are 12 T cell receptor beta chains from one sample sequenced in a study of OX40 agonist ivuxolimab in advanced cancers. Generated by immunoSEQ multiplex PCR, the TCRdb table keeps only in-frame clones and is missing some. This repertoire shows about 57,000 clones, 83% found once; its top ten account for approximately 2.8%. The sequenced sample was CD4+ or CD8+ T cells sorted from blood, obtained in a trial of the OX40 agonist ivuxolimab. The source is an adult with an advanced solid tumor such as melanoma, head and neck, liver or kidney cancer.

This clone was recorded once. This sequence joins TRBV18 and TRBJ2-2; tentative D call: TRBD1 (6 bases). Between the trimmed V and J ends, which lost 3 bases and 4 bases, there was a span of 12 bases. Germline V gene data show CDR1 as KGHSH and CDR2 as LQKENI. The CDR3 totals 15 residues. The CDR3 is CASSPAIQGTGELFF. The CDR3 nucleotides are TGTGCCAGCTCACCCGCTATACAGGGCACCGGGGAGCTGTTTTTT. The full variable domain, its missing parts supplied by reference TRBV18 and TRBJ2-2, is NAGVMQNPRHLVRRRGQEARLRCSPMKGHSHVYWYRQLPEEGLKFMVYLQKENIIDESGMPKERFSAEFPKEGPSILRIQQVVRGDSAAYFCASSPAIQGTGELFFGEGSRLTVL.

The rearrangement uses TRBV7-3 and TRBJ1-2; the match to TRBD1 covers 7 bases. This CDR3 is built from 14 residues. Germline CDR1 SGHTA, CDR2 FQGTGA. V shed 5 bases and J 0 bases; nucleotides not matched to a gene: 3. DNA of the CDR3: TGTGCCAGCAGCCCAGGGGGGCCTAACTATGGCTACACCTTC. It encodes CASSPGGPNYGYTF.

The CDR3 region has the DNA TGTGCCAGCAGCGAGGGGGGCTGGGGAAACACCATATATTTT. This sequence encodes CASSEGGWGNTIYF. The V call is TRBV9, the J call TRBJ1-3; a weak D match, TRBD1 (6 bases). The CDR3 consists of 14 residues. Trimming took 3 bases from V and 4 from J, leaving 11 bases between them. Germline V gives CDR1 SGDLS, CDR2 YYNGEE.

This sequence joins TRBV2 and TRBJ1-1; D uncertain. CDR3 size: 15 residues. The germline V and J ends were trimmed by 5 bases and 5 bases, with 18 bases remaining between them. Germline-derived CDR1 and CDR2 are SNHLY and FYNNEI. This CDR3 reads CASSQEPTDTTEAFF. The CDR3 coding sequence is TGTGCCAGCAGTCAAGAACCAACAGACACAACTGAAGCTTTCTTT.

The V and J genes are TRBV21-1 and TRBJ2-7. TRBV21-1 is a pseudogene locus. This CDR3 is built from 18 residues. This CDR3 reads CASSKVRTRKGQPDEQYF. DNA for the CDR3: TGTGCCAGCAGCAAAGTCAGGACGAGGAAGGGCCAACCCGACGAGCAGTACTTC.

The V call is TRBV2, the J call TRBJ2-2; 8 bases are shared with TRBD2. The germline CDR1 and CDR2 sequences are SNHLY and FYNNEI. V dropped 6 bases and J dropped 4; count of bases not matched to a gene: 1. The CDR3 runs 13 residues. The CDR3 here is CASRSGSTGELFF. The CDR3 DNA is TGTGCCAGCAGAAGCGGGAGCACCGGGGAGCTGTTTTTT.

The J gene is TRBJ1-4, the V gene TRBV7-2; 7 bases match TRBD1. This CDR3 contains 15 residues. Germline assignment: CDR1 SGHTA and CDR2 FQGNSA. The junction had 2 bases not matched to a gene; V was cut back by 4 bases and J by 0 bases. The CDR3 DNA sequence: TGTGCCAGCAGCTGGGACAGTGCAACTAATGAAAAACTGTTTTTT. The encoded protein is CASSWDSATNEKLFF.

The V gene is TRBV11-3, the J gene TRBJ2-3; tentatively, D is TRBD2 (7 bases). CDR1 and CDR2 from the germline V gene are SGHNT and YENEEA. The CDR3 is 15 amino acids. The V and J ends lost 2 bases and 5 bases respectively, with 14 bases between them. CDR3 sequence (DNA): TGTGCCAGCAGCTTAACGTGGGAGGGGGAAGATACGCAGTATTTT. Translating gives CASSLTWEGEDTQYF.

The chain has TRBV7-2 and TRBJ2-5; either TRBD1 or TRBD2 may fit D (5 bases each). This CDR3 spans 15 amino acids. The germline CDR1 and CDR2 sequences are SGHTA and FQGNSA. Trimming shortened V by 1 base and J by 4 bases, and 13 bases separated the two germline ends. The CDR3 nucleotides read TGTGCCAGCAGCTTAGGACCTGGGGCGGGAGAGACCCAGTACTTC. Amino acids: CASSLGPGAGETQYF.

The chain couples TRBV28 to TRBJ1-5; D is ambiguous. Germline CDR1 reads MDHEN; CDR2 reads SYDVKM. The CDR3 covers 14 residues. V was trimmed by 7 bases and J by 8 bases, leaving 18 bases between them. CDR3 bases: TGTGCCAGCACCACGAACCCAAGGCCGAAGCCCCAGCATTTT. Amino acid sequence: CASTTNPRPKPQHF.

Notes on this clone: Other DNA sequences within the sample encode an identical CDR3. This chain uses TRBV18 with TRBJ1-2; D call uncertain. Trimming left V 2 bases short and J 6 bases short, with 4 bases between. This CDR3 is 11 amino acids long. The V gene's germline CDR1 is KGHSH and CDR2 LQKENI. The chain's CDR3 is CASSPGDGYTF. The CDR3 nucleotides read TGTGCCAGCTCACCAGGGGATGGCTACACCTTC.

CDR3 coding DNA: TGTGCCAGCAGACTCGGCCAGACCTTTCATGGTACGCAGTATTTT. Translation: CASRLGQTFHGTQYF. This chain connects TRBV28 to TRBJ2-3, with D unclear. The V end was cut by 6 bases, the J end by 8 bases, with 21 bases between. From germline, CDR1 is MDHEN and CDR2 SYDVKM. The CDR3 is 15 amino acids.